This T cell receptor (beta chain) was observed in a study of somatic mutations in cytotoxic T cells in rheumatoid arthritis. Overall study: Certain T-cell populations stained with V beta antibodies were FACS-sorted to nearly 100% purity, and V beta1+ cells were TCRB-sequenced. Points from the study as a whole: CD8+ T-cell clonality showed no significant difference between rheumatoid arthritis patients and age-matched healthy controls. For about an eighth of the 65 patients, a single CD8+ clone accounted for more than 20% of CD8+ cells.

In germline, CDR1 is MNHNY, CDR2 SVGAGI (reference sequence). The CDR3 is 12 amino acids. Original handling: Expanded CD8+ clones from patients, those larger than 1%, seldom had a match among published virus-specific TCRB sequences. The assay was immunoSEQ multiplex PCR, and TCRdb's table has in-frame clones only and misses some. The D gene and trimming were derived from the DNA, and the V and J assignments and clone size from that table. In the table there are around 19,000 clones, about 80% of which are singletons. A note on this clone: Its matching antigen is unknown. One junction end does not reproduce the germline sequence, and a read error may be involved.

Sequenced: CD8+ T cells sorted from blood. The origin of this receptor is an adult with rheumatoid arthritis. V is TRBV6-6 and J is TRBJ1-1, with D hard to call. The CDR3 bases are TGTGCCAGCAGTTATGACTCCACTGGAGCTTTCTTT. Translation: CASSYDSTGAFF.